The subject of this entry is one T cell receptor beta chain. Relative to the germline gene, one junction end is altered; a read error may explain this. TCRdb reanalysed the RT-PCR reads using MiXCR and keeps one entry per CDR3 protein. This sample carries almost 250,000 distinct CDR3 sequences, less than 15% of them seen once, and the ten largest clones take about 8%. These data belong to a study of response to subunit inactivated influenza vaccine. This receptor was identified in a man in his fifties who received an inactivated influenza vaccine. This specimen was non-naive T cells sorted from PBMCs, taken less than 15 days before vaccination.

The CDR3 region has the DNA TGCAGTGTTAGAGATCGGAACAGGGGCACAGATACGCAGTATTTT. Protein: CSVRDRNRGTDTQYF. The gene calls are TRBV20-1 and TRBJ2-3; D may be TRBD1 (6 bases). Germline values: CDR1 DFQATT, CDR2 SNEGSKA (reference sequence). The CDR3 is 15 residues long.